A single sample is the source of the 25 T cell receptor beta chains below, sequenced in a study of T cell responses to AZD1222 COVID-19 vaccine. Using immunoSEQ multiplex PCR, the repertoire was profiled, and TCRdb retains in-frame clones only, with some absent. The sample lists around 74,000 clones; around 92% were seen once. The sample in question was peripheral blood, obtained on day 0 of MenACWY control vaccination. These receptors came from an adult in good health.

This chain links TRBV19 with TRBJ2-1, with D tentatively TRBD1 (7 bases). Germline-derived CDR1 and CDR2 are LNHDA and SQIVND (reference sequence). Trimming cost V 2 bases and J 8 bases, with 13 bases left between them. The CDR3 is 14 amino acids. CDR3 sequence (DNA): TGTGCCAGTAGTATATCAGGCAGGGGGGATGAGCAGTTCTTC. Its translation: CASSISGRGDEQFF.

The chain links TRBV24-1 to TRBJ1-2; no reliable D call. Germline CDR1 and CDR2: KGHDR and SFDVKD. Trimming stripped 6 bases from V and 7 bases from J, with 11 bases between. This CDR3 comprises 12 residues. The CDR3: CATSPGLGGYTF. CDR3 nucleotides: TGTGCCACCAGTCCAGGCCTCGGTGGCTACACCTTC.

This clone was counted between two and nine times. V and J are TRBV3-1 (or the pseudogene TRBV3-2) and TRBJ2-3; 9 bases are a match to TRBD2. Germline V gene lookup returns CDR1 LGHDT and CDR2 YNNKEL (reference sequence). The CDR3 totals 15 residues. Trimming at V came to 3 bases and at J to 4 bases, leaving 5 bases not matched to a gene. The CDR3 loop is CASSQIAGAADTQYF. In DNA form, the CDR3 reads TGTGCCAGCAGCCAGATAGCGGGGGCGGCAGATACGCAGTATTTT.

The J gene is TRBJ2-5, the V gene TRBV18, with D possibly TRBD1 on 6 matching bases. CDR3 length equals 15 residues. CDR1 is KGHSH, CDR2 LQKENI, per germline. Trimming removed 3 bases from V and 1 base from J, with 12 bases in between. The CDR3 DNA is TGTGCCAGCTCACCTGAGAAAGGGGGCCAAGAGACCCAGTACTTC. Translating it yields CASSPEKGGQETQYF.

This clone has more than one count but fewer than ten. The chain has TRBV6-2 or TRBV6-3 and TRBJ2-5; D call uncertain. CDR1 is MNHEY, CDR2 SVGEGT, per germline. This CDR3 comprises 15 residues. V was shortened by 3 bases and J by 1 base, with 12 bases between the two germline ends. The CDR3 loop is CASSYGLTAQETQYF. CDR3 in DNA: TGTGCCAGCAGTTATGGCTTGACGGCCCAAGAGACCCAGTACTTC.

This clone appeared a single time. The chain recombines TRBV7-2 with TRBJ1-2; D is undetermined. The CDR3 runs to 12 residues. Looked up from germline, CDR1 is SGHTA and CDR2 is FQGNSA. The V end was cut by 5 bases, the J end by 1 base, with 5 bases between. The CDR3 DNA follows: TGTGCCAGCAGCCCGGGTAACTATGGCTACACCTTC. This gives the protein CASSPGNYGYTF.

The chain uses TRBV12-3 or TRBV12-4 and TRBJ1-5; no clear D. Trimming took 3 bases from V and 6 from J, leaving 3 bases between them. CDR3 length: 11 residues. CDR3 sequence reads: CASSFGQPQHF. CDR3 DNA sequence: TGTGCCAGCAGTTTCGGTCAGCCCCAGCATTTT.

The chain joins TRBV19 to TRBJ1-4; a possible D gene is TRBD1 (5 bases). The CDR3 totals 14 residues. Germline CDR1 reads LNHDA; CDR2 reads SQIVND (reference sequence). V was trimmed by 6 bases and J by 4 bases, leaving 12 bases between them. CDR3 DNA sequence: TGTGCCAGTAGCCCCCAGGGAGGTAATGAAAAACTGTTTTTT. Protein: CASSPQGGNEKLFF.

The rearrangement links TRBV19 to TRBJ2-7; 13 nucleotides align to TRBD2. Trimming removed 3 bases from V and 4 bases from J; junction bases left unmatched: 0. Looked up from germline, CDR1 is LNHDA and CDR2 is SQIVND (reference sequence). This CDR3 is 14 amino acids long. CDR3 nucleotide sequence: TGTGCCAGTAGTATGGGACTAGCGGGGTACGAGCAGTACTTC. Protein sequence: CASSMGLAGYEQYF.

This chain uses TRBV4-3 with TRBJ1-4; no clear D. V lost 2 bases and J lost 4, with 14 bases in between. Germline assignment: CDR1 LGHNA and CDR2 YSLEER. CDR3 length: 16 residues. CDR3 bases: TGCGCCAGCAGCCAATCCGGGATTCCGCATAATGAAAAACTGTTTTTT. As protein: CASSQSGIPHNEKLFF.

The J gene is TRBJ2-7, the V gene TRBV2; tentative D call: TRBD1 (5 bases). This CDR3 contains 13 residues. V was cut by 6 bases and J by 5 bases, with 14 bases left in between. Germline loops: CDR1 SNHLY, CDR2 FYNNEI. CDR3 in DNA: TGTGCCAGCAGGGCTACAGGTCCCCACGAGCAGTACTTC. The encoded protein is CASRATGPHEQYF.

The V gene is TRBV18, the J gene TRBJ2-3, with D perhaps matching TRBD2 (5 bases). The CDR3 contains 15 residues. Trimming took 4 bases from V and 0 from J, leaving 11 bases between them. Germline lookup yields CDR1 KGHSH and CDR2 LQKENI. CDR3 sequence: CASSRASSSTDTQYF. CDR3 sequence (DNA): TGTGCCAGCTCACGTGCTAGCTCTAGCACAGATACGCAGTATTTT.

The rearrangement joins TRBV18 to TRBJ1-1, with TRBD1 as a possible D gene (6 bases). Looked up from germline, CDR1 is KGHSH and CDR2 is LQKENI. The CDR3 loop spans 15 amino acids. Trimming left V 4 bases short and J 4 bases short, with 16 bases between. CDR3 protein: CASSLDRTRGTEAFF. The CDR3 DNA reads TGTGCCAGCTCACTCGACAGGACCCGTGGCACTGAAGCTTTCTTT.

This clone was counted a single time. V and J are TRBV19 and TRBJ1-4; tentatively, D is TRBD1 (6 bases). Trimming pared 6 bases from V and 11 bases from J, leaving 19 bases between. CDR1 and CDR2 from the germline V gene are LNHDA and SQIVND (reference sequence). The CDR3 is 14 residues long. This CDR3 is CASRPWEVQGKLFF. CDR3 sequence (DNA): TGTGCCAGTAGACCGTGGGAAGTCCAGGGGAAACTGTTTTTT.

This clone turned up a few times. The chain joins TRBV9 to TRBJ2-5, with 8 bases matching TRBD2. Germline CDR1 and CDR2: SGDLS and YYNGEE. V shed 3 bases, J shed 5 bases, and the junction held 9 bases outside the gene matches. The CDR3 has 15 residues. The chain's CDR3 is CASSGYGTRGETQYF. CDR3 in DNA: TGTGCCAGCAGCGGTTACGGGACTAGAGGGGAGACCCAGTACTTC.

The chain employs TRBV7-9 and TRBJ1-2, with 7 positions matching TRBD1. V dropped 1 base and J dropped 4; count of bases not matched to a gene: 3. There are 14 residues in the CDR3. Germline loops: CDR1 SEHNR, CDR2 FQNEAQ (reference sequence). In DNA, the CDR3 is TGTGCCAGCAGCTTAGGACAGGGCCTCTATGGCTACACCTTC. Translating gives CASSLGQGLYGYTF.

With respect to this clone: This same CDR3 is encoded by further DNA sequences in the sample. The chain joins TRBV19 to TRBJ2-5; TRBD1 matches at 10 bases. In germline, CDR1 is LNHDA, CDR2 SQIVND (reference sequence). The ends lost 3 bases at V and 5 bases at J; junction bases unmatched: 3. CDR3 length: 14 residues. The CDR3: CASSIGQGGETQYF. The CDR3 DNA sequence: TGTGCCAGTAGTATCGGACAGGGGGGGGAGACCCAGTACTTC. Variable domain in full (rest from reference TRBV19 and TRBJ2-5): DGGITQSPKYLFRKEGQNVTLSCEQNLNHDAMYWYRQDPGQGLRLIYYSQIVNDFQKGDIAEGYSVSREKKESFPLTVTSAQKNPTAFYLCASSIGQGGETQYFGPGTRLLVL.

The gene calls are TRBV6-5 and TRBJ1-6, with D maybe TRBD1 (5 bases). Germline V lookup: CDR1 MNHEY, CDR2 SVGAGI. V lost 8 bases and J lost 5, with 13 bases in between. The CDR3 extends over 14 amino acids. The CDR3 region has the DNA TGTGCCAGCTCGGTTGACAGTCATAATTCACCCCTCCACTTT. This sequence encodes CASSVDSHNSPLHF.

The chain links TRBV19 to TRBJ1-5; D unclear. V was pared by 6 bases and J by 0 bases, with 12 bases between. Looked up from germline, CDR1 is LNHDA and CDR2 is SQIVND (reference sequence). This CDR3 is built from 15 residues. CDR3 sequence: CASRLQGYSNQPQHF. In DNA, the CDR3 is TGTGCCAGTAGGCTTCAAGGGTATAGCAATCAGCCCCAGCATTTT.

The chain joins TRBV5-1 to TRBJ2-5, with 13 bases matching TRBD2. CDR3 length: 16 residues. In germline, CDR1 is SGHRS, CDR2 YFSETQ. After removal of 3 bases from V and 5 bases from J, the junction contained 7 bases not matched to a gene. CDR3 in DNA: TGCGCCAGCAGCTACGGGACTAGCGGGGCATATGAGACCCAGTACTTC. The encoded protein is CASSYGTSGAYETQYF.

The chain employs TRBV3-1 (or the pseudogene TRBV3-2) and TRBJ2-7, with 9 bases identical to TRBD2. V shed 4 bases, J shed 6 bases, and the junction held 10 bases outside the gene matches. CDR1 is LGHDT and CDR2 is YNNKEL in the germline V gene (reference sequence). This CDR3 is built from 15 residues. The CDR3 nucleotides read TGTGCCAGCAGCCCCCTTGGAGCGGGAGGCCTCGAGCAGTACTTC. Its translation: CASSPLGAGGLEQYF.

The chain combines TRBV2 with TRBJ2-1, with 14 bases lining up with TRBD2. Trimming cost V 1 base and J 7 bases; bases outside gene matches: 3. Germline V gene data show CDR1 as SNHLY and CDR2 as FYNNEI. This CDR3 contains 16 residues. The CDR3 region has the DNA TGTGCCAGCAGTGAAGTTGGACTAGCGGGGGGAAATGAGCAGTTCTTC. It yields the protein CASSEVGLAGGNEQFF.

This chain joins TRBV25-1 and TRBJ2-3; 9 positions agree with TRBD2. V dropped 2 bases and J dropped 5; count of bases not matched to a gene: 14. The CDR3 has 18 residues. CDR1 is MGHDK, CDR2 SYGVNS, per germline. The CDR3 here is CASSEIAGVSGGGDTQYF. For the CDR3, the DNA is TGTGCCAGCAGTGAAATAGCGGGAGTGTCCGGGGGGGGAGATACGCAGTATTTT.

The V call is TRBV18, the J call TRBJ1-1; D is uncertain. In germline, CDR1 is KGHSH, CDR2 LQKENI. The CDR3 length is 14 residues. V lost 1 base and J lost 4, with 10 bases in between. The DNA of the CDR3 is TGTGCCAGCTCACCACAGGGATTGGGCACTGAAGCTTTCTTT. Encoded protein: CASSPQGLGTEAFF.

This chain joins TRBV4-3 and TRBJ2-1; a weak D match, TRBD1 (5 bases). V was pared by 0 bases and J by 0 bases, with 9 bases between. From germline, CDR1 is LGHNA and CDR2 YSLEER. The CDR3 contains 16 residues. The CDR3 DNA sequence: TGCGCCAGCAGCCAAGAATGGACACGCTCCTACAATGAGCAGTTCTTC. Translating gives CASSQEWTRSYNEQFF.